This is a list of T cell receptor beta chains from one sample in a study of post-analysis software for immune sequencing data. TCRdb re-called the PCR reads with MiXCR, one entry per CDR3 protein. Of around 700,000 distinct CDR3 sequences in the sample, around 64% were seen once. The source material was blood. The receptor set was obtained from a girl aged 2 to 10 with multiple sclerosis. Both conserved end residues are part of each CDR3. The D gene is left open where the match is weak. Where a row states a size, it is once, few, many or the class of an expanded clone; other rows omit it.

>-|TRBD1|TRBV27|TRBJ1-1
TGTGCCAGCAGACCTACAGGGGACACTGAAGCTTTCTTT
CASRPTGDTEAFF
>-|-|TRBV3-1|TRBJ2-3
TGTGCCAGCAGCCAAGAGAGGCAGTACACAGATACGCAGTATTTT
CASSQERQYTDTQYF
>-|-|TRBV6-2/TRBV6-3|TRBJ2-1
TGTGCCAGCAGTTACTCCCTTGGGCAGGAGGGCTCCTACAATGAGCAGTTCTTC
CASSYSLGQEGSYNEQFF
>-|TRBD1|TRBV6-2/TRBV6-3|TRBJ1-2
TGTGCCAGCAGTTACCCGGACCTACAGGGGGCGACGGGAAACTATGGCTACACCTTC
CASSYPDLQGATGNYGYTF
>-|TRBD1|TRBV29-1|TRBJ1-1
TGCAGCGTTGAACAGACAGGGATGAACACTGAAGCTTTCTTT
CSVEQTGMNTEAFF
>few|-|TRBV7-2|TRBJ2-3
TGTGCCAGCAGCTTAGGCCCCGGCCGAACAGATACGCAGTATTTT
CASSLGPGRTDTQYF
>once|TRBD1|TRBV20-1|TRBJ2-5
TGCAGGGAAGACAGGGGGGCCTACAATGAGCAGTACTTC
CREDRGAYNEQYF
>-|-|TRBV6-5|TRBJ2-3
TGTGCCAGCAGTTACTCGACGTTAGATACGCAGTATTTT
CASSYSTLDTQYF
>-|-|TRBV11-2|TRBJ2-7
TGTGCCAGCAGCTTCCACCCCGAGTCCTACGAGCAGTACTTC
CASSFHPESYEQYF
>once|-|TRBV20-1|TRBJ2-2
TGCAGTGCTAGTTCCCCGAGTCCAGCGAACACCGGGGAGCTGTTTTTT
CSASSPSPANTGELFF
>-|-|TRBV27|TRBJ2-7
TGTGCCAGCAGCCCCTCCTCCGGGACATTCTCCTACGAGCAGGACTTC
CASSPSSGTFSYEQDF